Following are 24 T cell receptor beta chains from one sample sequenced in a study of Graves' ophthalmopathy and Graves' hyperthyroidism (dated by TCRdb to the late 2010s). The instrument was an Illumina HiSeq 2000. TCR beta CDR3 regions were amplified from RNA transcripts for repertoire sequencing. The first round was an RT-PCR using HTBI primers with the Qiagen OneStep RT-PCR kit, and this first round was followed by a second-round multiplex PCR, then size selection and purification. TCRdb trimmed public reads at Q25 via fastp, called clones via MiXCR and kept in-frame beta chains. Merged by CDR3 protein, the rows form single entries marked with the most common genes and DNA. The sample records about 740,000 distinct CDR3 sequences, roughly 40% of which are singletons. 44% of the sample rests with the top ten. The source material was peripheral blood. The receptors originated from an adult man with Graves' ophthalmopathy.

V and J are TRBV10-3 and TRBJ1-1; 8 bases map to TRBD1. The germline V gene has CDR1 ENHRY and CDR2 SYGVKD. This CDR3 contains 16 residues. Trimming at V came to 10 bases and at J to 5 bases, leaving 18 bases not matched to a gene. As DNA, the CDR3 is TGTGCCAGCAGGCCGCCGGGTGTGCAGGGGGCGACTGAAGCTTTCTTT. This sequence encodes CASRPPGVQGATEAFF.

This clonotype was observed at least ten times. The chain links TRBV29-1 to TRBJ2-7; D gene ambiguous. Germline V gene data show CDR1 as SQVTM and CDR2 as ANQGSEA. V was cut by 4 bases and J by 6 bases, with 13 bases left in between. CDR3 length: 12 residues. DNA for the CDR3: TGCAGCGTTGTCGACGGTATCAGCGAGCAGTACTTC. The encoded protein is CSVVDGISEQYF.

J is TRBJ2-5 and V is TRBV2; 10 positions agree with TRBD2. This CDR3 spans 16 amino acids. V was pared by 5 bases and J by 3 bases, with 9 bases of the junction left unmatched. Germline V gives CDR1 SNHLY, CDR2 FYNNEI. The CDR3 sequence: CASSYPLAGGKETQYF. In nucleotides, the CDR3 is TGTGCCAGCAGTTATCCCTTAGCGGGAGGAAAAGAGACCCAGTACTTC.

Remarks on this clonotype: A much larger clonotype is one base distant, so this may be a read error. The chain couples TRBV24-1 to TRBJ1-5; D ambiguous. The CDR3 totals 14 residues. Germline assignment: CDR1 KGHDR and CDR2 SFDVKD. V lost 3 bases, J lost 4 bases, and 9 bases lay in between. The CDR3 loop reads CATSDKGGNQPQHF. The CDR3, as DNA: TGTGCCACCAGTGATAAGGGTGGGAATCAGCCCCAGCATTTT.

There are many counts of this clonotype. The J gene is TRBJ2-7, the V gene TRBV5-1; D is unclear. Deletions cut 3 bases from V and 0 bases from J, with 7 bases between. Germline values: CDR1 SGHRS, CDR2 YFSETQ. The CDR3 has 13 amino acids. CDR3 region: CASSSTLSYEQYF. The CDR3 region has the DNA TGCGCCAGCAGCTCCACCCTCTCCTACGAGCAGTACTTC.

A few counts support this clonotype. The rearrangement links TRBV29-1 to TRBJ2-2; possible D gene TRBD2, 6 bases. CDR3 size: 13 residues. V was clipped by 4 bases and J by 3 bases, with 9 bases between them. Germline CDR1 is SQVTM and CDR2 is ANQGSEA. CDR3 DNA sequence: TGCAGCGTTGTGGGGGGTTACACCGGGGAGCTGTTTTTT. As protein: CSVVGGYTGELFF.

In this sample, this clonotype turned up many times. The chain has TRBV5-4 and TRBJ1-2; D unresolved. The CDR3 runs to 13 residues. Germline lookup yields CDR1 SGHNT and CDR2 YYREEE (reference sequence). V was clipped by 4 bases and J by 4 bases, with 11 bases between them. The CDR3 DNA follows: TGTGCCAGCAGCGGCGTTTTGGGCTATGGCTACACCTTC. Its translation is CASSGVLGYGYTF.

The gene calls are TRBV10-3 and TRBJ1-6; 7 bases fit TRBD1. The J segment lost 6 bases and the V segment lost 3 bases, leaving 2 bases of the junction unmatched. Germline lookup yields CDR1 ENHRY and CDR2 SYGVKD. This CDR3 contains 14 residues. The CDR3 DNA sequence: TGTGCCATCAGTGACCGACAGGGTAATTCACCCCTCCACTTT. Translation gives CAISDRQGNSPLHF.

J is TRBJ2-5 and V is TRBV7-9; TRBD2 is a possible D gene (5 bases). Germline V gene data show CDR1 as SEHNR and CDR2 as FQNEAQ (reference sequence). This CDR3 has 14 residues. V gave up 3 bases and J gave up 5 bases, with 13 bases separating them. The CDR3 sequence: CASSLVGSMETQYF. CDR3 nucleotide sequence: TGTGCCAGCAGCTTGGTGGGGAGTATGGAGACCCAGTACTTC.

This clonotype turned up a few times. The chain carries TRBV7-9 and TRBJ2-7; no reliable D call. The CDR3 length is 11 residues. Looked up from germline, CDR1 is SEHNR and CDR2 is FQNEAQ (reference sequence). V shed 3 bases and J shed 7 bases, with 7 bases lying between them. The CDR3 DNA reads as TGTGCCAGCAGCTTTCAATCTGAGCAGTACTTC. Amino acids: CASSFQSEQYF.

This clonotype was observed at least ten times. V and J are TRBV11-2 and TRBJ2-5; 7 bases are a match to TRBD1. The CDR3 runs to 13 residues. V dropped 6 bases and J dropped 4; count of bases not matched to a gene: 5. Germline V gives CDR1 SGHAT, CDR2 FQNNGV. DNA of the CDR3: TGTGCCAGCAGATCGGGACAGCTAGAGACCCAGTACTTC. Encoded protein: CASRSGQLETQYF.

The chain couples TRBV7-3 to TRBJ2-7; D uncertain. The CDR3 is 15 amino acids. Germline values: CDR1 SGHTA, CDR2 FQGTGA. With 3 bases removed from V and 0 bases from J, the gap between germline ends came to 12 bases. The CDR3 here is CASSFDRPGSYEQYF. In nucleotides, the CDR3 is TGTGCCAGCAGCTTCGACCGACCAGGCTCCTACGAGCAGTACTTC.

This clonotype was picked up a small number of times. The J gene is TRBJ1-3, the V gene TRBV5-5, with TRBD1 matching over 10 bases. The CDR3 consists of 16 residues. Per the germline V gene, CDR1 is SGHKS and CDR2 is YYEKEE (reference sequence). The V gene end was trimmed by 0 bases and the J gene end by 2 bases; junction bases not matched to a gene: 2. The DNA of the CDR3 is TGTGCCAGCAGCTTGGGCGGGACAGGGGCTGGAAACACCATATATTTT. This translates into CASSLGGTGAGNTIYF.

The chain combines TRBV19 with TRBJ2-7; 9 bases match TRBD1. Germline V gene data show CDR1 as LNHDA and CDR2 as SQIVND (reference sequence). With 6 bases clipped from V and 7 bases from J, the junction kept 16 bases outside the gene matches. CDR3 length equals 16 residues. CDR3 sequence (DNA): TGTGCCAGTAGAGGTAGACAGGGGGACTCCTACAATGAGCAGTACTTC. Its translation: CASRGRQGDSYNEQYF.

This clonotype has only one observation. The chain is built from TRBV19 and TRBJ1-5, with D unclear. CDR1 and CDR2 from the germline V gene are LNHDA and SQIVND (reference sequence). V was trimmed by 4 bases and J by 4 bases, leaving 17 bases between them. This CDR3 contains 16 residues. The CDR3 reads CASSTTYGSRNQPQHF. The CDR3 region has the DNA TGTGCCAGTAGTACAACCTACGGCAGCCGAAATCAGCCCCAGCATTTT.

This clonotype was counted many times. This chain links TRBV7-9 with TRBJ2-6; D remains unclear. This CDR3 comprises 17 residues. Looked up from germline, CDR1 is SEHNR and CDR2 is FQNEAQ (reference sequence). V was clipped by 4 bases and J by 4 bases, with 17 bases between them. This CDR3 reads CASSSPLPGFGANVLTF. CDR3 sequence (DNA): TGTGCCAGCAGCTCCCCACTCCCGGGCTTCGGGGCCAACGTCCTGACTTTC.

This clonotype was seen repeatedly, ten times or more. This chain connects TRBV2 to TRBJ2-7; weak D call: TRBD2 (5 bases). Trimming cost V 4 bases and J 0 bases, with 16 bases left between them. The CDR3 length is 16 residues. Looked up from germline, CDR1 is SNHLY and CDR2 is FYNNEI. CDR3 amino acids: CASSVASRTSSYEQYF. The CDR3 DNA follows: TGTGCCAGCAGTGTAGCGTCTAGGACGAGCTCCTACGAGCAGTACTTC.

The V and J genes are TRBV7-9 and TRBJ2-5, with TRBD2 matching 7 bases. The germline gives CDR1 SEHNR, CDR2 FQNEAQ (reference sequence). The CDR3 is made up of 15 amino acids. V lost 2 bases and J lost 5; bases outside the gene matches: 8. The CDR3 DNA follows: TGTGCCAGCAGCTTAAGTCTGCAGGGAGGGGAGACCCAGTACTTC. Its protein is CASSLSLQGGETQYF.

The rearrangement joins TRBV7-8 to TRBJ1-3; TRBD1 might be the D (6 bases). Germline loops: CDR1 SGHVS, CDR2 FQNEAQ. The CDR3 loop spans 16 amino acids. Deletions cut 5 bases from V and 0 bases from J, with 14 bases between. CDR3 bases: TGTGCCAGCAGCGTCAGGGGATATGTCTCTGGAAACACCATATATTTT. It codes for CASSVRGYVSGNTIYF.

With regard to this clonotype: The CDR3 end shows no conserved phenylalanine or tryptophan, and so a read error is likely. The limits of the CDR3 on the DNA are not certain, so only TCRdb's listed CDR3 is given. The chain uses TRBV29-1 and TRBJ1-2. CDR1 and CDR2 (germline): SQVTM, ANQGSEA. The CDR3 has 9 residues if both end residues are counted. The CDR3 reads CSVEESALQ.

Many counts were recorded for this clonotype. V is TRBV10-2 and J is TRBJ2-2; TRBD2 agrees at 8 bases. This CDR3 spans 12 amino acids. V was pared by 6 bases and J by 7 bases, with 1 base of the junction left unmatched. Germline lookup yields CDR1 WSHSY and CDR2 SAAADI. Here the CDR3 reads CASRRGDGELFF. CDR3 sequence (DNA): TGCGCCAGCAGGCGGGGGGACGGGGAGCTGTTTTTT.

In this sample, this clonotype turned up many times. The CDR3 DNA reads as TGTGCCAGTAGAAGAGGAACGGGACAGAGTTATGGCTACACCTTC. Its protein is CASRRGTGQSYGYTF. This chain joins TRBV19 and TRBJ1-2, with 7 bases lining up with TRBD1. Losses at the gene ends were 6 bases for V and 5 bases for J; bases not matched to a gene: 12. Germline CDR1 and CDR2: LNHDA and SQIVND (reference sequence). CDR3 length: 15 amino acids. Full variable domain (outside the CDR3, taken from reference TRBV19 and TRBJ1-2): DGGITQSPKYLFRKEGQNVTLSCEQNLNHDAMYWYRQDPGQGLRLIYYSQIVNDFQKGDIAEGYSVSREKKESFPLTVTSAQKNPTAFYLCASRRGTGQSYGYTFGSGTRLTVV.

J is TRBJ1-1 and V is TRBV7-3; 7 bases are a match to TRBD1. There are 14 residues in the CDR3. J lost 6 bases, V lost 0 bases, and 4 bases had no gene match. CDR1 and CDR2 from the germline V gene are SGHTA and FQGTGA. The CDR3 spells CASSLTGGSPEAFF. The CDR3 nucleotides are TGTGCCAGCAGCTTAACAGGGGGCAGCCCTGAAGCTTTCTTT.

V usage is TRBV2 and J usage is TRBJ2-5; unclear D gene. With the DNA end fitting TRBJ2-7 better, the J assignment may be wrong. The CDR3 is made up of 12 amino acids. The germline gives CDR1 SNHLY, CDR2 FYNNEI. The CDR3: CASQPDFHEQYF. CDR3 bases: TGTGCCAGCCAACCGGATTTCCACGAGCAGTACTTC.